This entry lists 17 T cell receptor beta chains sequenced from one sample in a study of Graves' ophthalmopathy and Graves' hyperthyroidism. For repertoire sequencing, the TCR beta CDR3 regions were amplified from RNA transcripts. The library came from an HTBI-primed first-round RT-PCR and a second-round multiplex PCR. TCRdb re-called the multiplex PCR reads through MiXCR, storing one row per CDR3 protein. The sample records hundreds of thousands of distinct CDR3 sequences, about a fifth being singletons. Sequencing was done on a sample of peripheral blood. The origin of the receptors is a woman under 30 with stable Graves' hyperthyroidism. Some clones in this sample may be carry-over from other donors' samples.

The V call is TRBV20-1, the J call TRBJ2-5; the match to TRBD2 covers 10 bases. The germline V gene encodes CDR1 DFQATT and CDR2 SNEGSKA (reference sequence). The V gene end was trimmed by 5 bases and the J gene end by 4 bases; junction bases not matched to a gene: 13. The CDR3 has 16 residues. The CDR3 sequence is CSAHNSGGTSPETQYF. The CDR3, as DNA: TGCAGTGCTCATAATAGCGGGGGGACTTCTCCAGAGACCCAGTACTTC.

This clonotype appeared many times. The genes are TRBV6-2 or TRBV6-3 and TRBJ2-7, with TRBD2 matching 10 bases. The CDR3 has 18 amino acids. After removal of 2 bases from V and 1 base from J, the junction contained 11 bases not matched to a gene. Germline V gives CDR1 MNHEY, CDR2 SVGEGT. CDR3 nucleotides: TGTGCCAGCAGTTACGGGCTAGCGGGAGCGAAAACGTCCTACGAGCAGTACTTC. It yields the protein CASSYGLAGAKTSYEQYF.

The table lists this clonotype with many counts. The chain combines TRBV12-3 or TRBV12-4 with TRBJ1-5; D not certain. Trimming took off 2 bases at V and 2 bases at J, with 7 bases between the two ends. The CDR3 extends over 14 amino acids. The CDR3 here is CASSLSHRNQPQHF. Written as DNA, the CDR3 is TGTGCCAGCAGTTTATCACACCGCAATCAGCCCCAGCATTTT.

Many counts were recorded for this clonotype. The chain combines TRBV19 with TRBJ1-5, with D possibly matching TRBD1 (5 bases). Germline assignment: CDR1 LNHDA and CDR2 SQIVND (reference sequence). V was shortened by 5 bases and J by 2 bases, with 10 bases between the two germline ends. The CDR3 contains 14 residues. DNA for the CDR3: TGTGCCAGTAGTGGATCGGGGGGCAATCAGCCCCAGCATTTT. Protein: CASSGSGGNQPQHF.

This clonotype showed up many times. The chain employs TRBV29-1 and TRBJ2-7; D ambiguous. Trimming shortened V by 1 base and J by 4 bases, and 17 bases separated the two germline ends. Germline-derived CDR1 and CDR2 are SQVTM and ANQGSEA. The CDR3 loop spans 15 amino acids. This chain's CDR3 is CSVEVLKAQQYEQYF. The DNA for the CDR3 is TGCAGCGTTGAAGTCTTGAAAGCCCAGCAATACGAGCAGTACTTC.

This clonotype was counted at least ten times. This chain uses TRBV20-1 with TRBJ2-7, with TRBD2 identical over 7 bases. J lost 3 bases, V lost 3 bases, and 5 bases had no gene match. This CDR3 region has 13 residues. Germline assignment: CDR1 DFQATT and CDR2 SNEGSKA (reference sequence). Written as DNA, the CDR3 is TGCAGTGCTAGGGCAGGGAGGGACTACGAGCAGTACTTC. Protein: CSARAGRDYEQYF.

This clonotype showed up many times. This chain links TRBV12-3 or TRBV12-4 with TRBJ1-6; no definite D call. This CDR3 spans 13 amino acids. V was cut by 4 bases and J by 4 bases, with 5 bases left in between. In DNA form, the CDR3 reads TGTGCCAGCAGTTATCAGTATAATTCACCCCTCCACTTT. Amino acid sequence: CASSYQYNSPLHF.

This chain connects TRBV6-2 or TRBV6-3 to TRBJ2-2, with D perhaps TRBD2 (7 bases). This CDR3 is built from 18 residues. Germline CDR1 and CDR2: MNHEY and SVGEGT. Trimming left V 5 bases short and J 4 bases short, with 23 bases between. The CDR3 DNA sequence: TGTGCCAGCAGTCGCTCTGGGGGCGGGGGCCGTAGCACCGGGGAGCTGTTTTTT. Translating it yields CASSRSGGGGRSTGELFF.

This clonotype appeared a few times. The J gene is TRBJ2-3, the V gene TRBV5-1; 8 bases agree with TRBD2. Germline assignment: CDR1 SGHRS and CDR2 YFSETQ. The CDR3 is made up of 20 amino acids. Trimming cost V 3 bases and J 1 base; bases outside gene matches: 19. The CDR3 DNA reads TGCGCCAGCAGCTCTCCATCGACTAGCGCGATATCCACTGGCACAGATACGCAGTATTTT. Translated, it gives CASSSPSTSAISTGTDTQYF.

This clonotype was found many times. This chain connects TRBV19 to TRBJ2-7; possible D gene TRBD1, 5 bases. Germline lookup yields CDR1 LNHDA and CDR2 SQIVND (reference sequence). The CDR3 has 15 amino acids. V lost 3 bases and J 5 bases, leaving 17 bases between the germline ends. The CDR3 sequence is CASSILGPVGDEQYF. In DNA, the CDR3 is TGTGCCAGTAGTATTCTGGGGCCAGTTGGCGACGAGCAGTACTTC.

This clonotype was seen repeatedly, ten times or more. The chain employs TRBV20-1 and TRBJ2-7; 12 nucleotides agree with TRBD2. J gave up 3 bases and V 1 base, and 7 bases lay outside the gene matches. CDR3 size: 16 residues. Per germline, CDR1 DFQATT and CDR2 SNEGSKA (reference sequence). CDR3 sequence: CSARVPWTSGDYEQYF. CDR3 in DNA: TGCAGTGCTAGAGTCCCCTGGACTAGCGGGGACTACGAGCAGTACTTC.

In its sample, this clonotype was seen many times. V is TRBV12-3 or TRBV12-4 and J is TRBJ2-7, with D perhaps TRBD2 (5 bases). V lost 9 bases and J 5 bases, leaving 17 bases between the germline ends. The CDR3 runs to 13 residues. CDR3 region: CASNSWRAHEQYF. CDR3 bases: TGTGCCAGTAATTCGTGGCGGGCCCACGAGCAGTACTTC.

This clonotype was counted many times. The rearrangement joins TRBV12-3 or TRBV12-4 to TRBJ1-1; D gene uncertain. This CDR3 has 15 residues. Trimming removed 2 bases at V and 0 bases at J, with 10 bases between. The CDR3 region is CASSLLSTVNTEAFF. CDR3 DNA: TGTGCCAGCAGTTTACTTAGCACGGTGAACACTGAAGCTTTCTTT.

Concerning this clonotype itself: A read error is likely, as this CDR3 ends without the conserved phenylalanine or tryptophan. The V and J genes are TRBV12-5 and TRBJ1-6, with TRBD1 matching over 7 bases. Germline assignment: CDR1 LGHNT and CDR2 FRNRAP. The CDR3 has 17 residues. The trim removed 0 bases at V and 10 bases at J, leaving 12 bases unmatched. CDR3 bases: TGTGCTAGTGGTTTGGTATTGGGGGACAGCCGTGGCTCACCCCTCCACTCA. Translation gives CASGLVLGDSRGSPLHS.

In its sample, this clonotype was seen many times. This chain connects TRBV20-1 to TRBJ1-5; D is uncertain. The germline gives CDR1 DFQATT, CDR2 SNEGSKA (reference sequence). With 2 bases removed from V and 3 bases from J, the gap between germline ends came to 8 bases. The length of the CDR3 is 13 residues. The CDR3 DNA is TGCAGTGCTAGATTGGGGTTCAATCAGCCCCAGCATTTT. Translating gives CSARLGFNQPQHF.

This clonotype was seen at least ten times. The rearrangement joins TRBV11-2 to TRBJ1-2; D call uncertain. V was clipped by 0 bases and J by 4 bases, with 12 bases between them. The CDR3 consists of 15 residues. Germline-derived CDR1 and CDR2 are SGHAT and FQNNGV. The CDR3 DNA reads TGTGCCAGCAGCTTAGATGGCGGTTCAGGCTATGGCTACACCTTC. It yields the protein CASSLDGGSGYGYTF. The full variable domain, with the rest looked up from reference TRBV11-2 and TRBJ1-2, is EAGVAQSPRYKIIEKRQSVAFWCNPISGHATLYWYQQILGQGPKLLIQFQNNGVVDDSQLPKDRFSAERLKGVDSTLKIQPAKLEDSAVYLCASSLDGGSGYGYTFGSGTRLTVV.

This chain uses TRBV29-1 with TRBJ1-2; TRBD1 aligns across 7 bases. CDR1 and CDR2 (germline): SQVTM, ANQGSEA. The CDR3 sequence is 14 residues long. V shed 0 bases, J shed 0 bases, and the junction held 1 base outside the gene matches. CDR3 sequence reads: CSVEETGANYGYTF. The CDR3 DNA reads TGCAGCGTTGAAGAAACAGGGGCTAACTATGGCTACACCTTC.